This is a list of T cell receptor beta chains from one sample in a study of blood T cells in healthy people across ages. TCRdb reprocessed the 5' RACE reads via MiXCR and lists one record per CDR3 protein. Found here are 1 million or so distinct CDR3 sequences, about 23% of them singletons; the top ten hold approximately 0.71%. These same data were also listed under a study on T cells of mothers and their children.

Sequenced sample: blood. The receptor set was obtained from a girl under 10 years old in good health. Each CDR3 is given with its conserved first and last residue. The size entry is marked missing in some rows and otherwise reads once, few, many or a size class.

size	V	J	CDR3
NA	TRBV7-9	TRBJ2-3	CASRGRLAASTDTQYF
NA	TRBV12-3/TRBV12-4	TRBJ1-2	CASSFEWDRGRQGYTF
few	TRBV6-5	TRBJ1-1	CASSYRFRFYDGRDTEAFF
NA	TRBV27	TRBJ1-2	CASSPYGLTYGYTF
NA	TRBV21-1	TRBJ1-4	CASSKESQSFDNEKLFF
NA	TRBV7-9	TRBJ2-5	CASRPRLAGGPRETQYF
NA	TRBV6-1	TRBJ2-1	CACLRLMGGNEQFF
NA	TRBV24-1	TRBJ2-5	CATSQFGGDQETQYF
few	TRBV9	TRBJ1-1	CASRGTGTEAFF
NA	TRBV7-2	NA	CASSPNLGETQYF
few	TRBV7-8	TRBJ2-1	CASSLFKGASGRDEQFF
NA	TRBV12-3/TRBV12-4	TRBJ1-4	CASSRTGKTNEKLFF
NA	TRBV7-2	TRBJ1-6	CASSLIQLPNSPLHF
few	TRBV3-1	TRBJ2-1	CATIAGAYNEQFF
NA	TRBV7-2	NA	CASSLGGRSTSEQFF
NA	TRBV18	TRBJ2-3	CASSPPRDSTEQYF
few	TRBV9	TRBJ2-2	CASQPFSGESGELFF
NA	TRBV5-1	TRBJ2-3	CASSLFVSPSGLDTQYF
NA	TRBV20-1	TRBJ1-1	CSARDGDTGANTEAFF
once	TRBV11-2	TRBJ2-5	CASSFDWGEETQYF